Presented here are 18 T cell receptor beta chains from one specimen sequenced in a study of blood T cells in healthy people across ages. Sample-barcoded 5' priming and a J-beta primer mix drove a second PCR of about 7 to 11 cycles. TCRdb recomputed calls from the 5' RACE reads with MiXCR, one row per CDR3 protein. The sample comprises about 640,000 distinct CDR3 sequences, roughly 58% of which are singletons, and over 30% rests with the top ten. The sample was blood. The receptor set was obtained from a man in his fifties or sixties in good health.

This chain links TRBV5-1 with TRBJ2-5; no reliable D call. From germline, CDR1 is SGHRS and CDR2 YFSETQ. The CDR3 extends over 14 amino acids. Trimming shortened V by 0 bases and J by 1 base, and 7 bases separated the two germline ends. The CDR3 spells CASSLVASQETQYF. The CDR3 DNA reads TGCGCCAGCAGCTTGGTGGCGAGCCAAGAGACCCAGTACTTC.

As to this clonotype: Germline is not matched at one junction end, which may reflect a read error. The V gene is TRBV28, the J gene TRBJ1-6, with a possible D match to TRBD1 (5 bases). CDR3 size: 17 residues. The germline V gene has CDR1 MDHEN and CDR2 SYDVKM. The CDR3 DNA reads TGTGTCAGCAGTTTACCTCCCTATGGGGCGGCTAATTCACCCCTCCACTTT. Translation gives CVSSLPPYGAANSPLHF.

The chain links TRBV29-1 to TRBJ1-2; D is uncertain. The CDR3 is 14 residues long. V lost 7 bases, J lost 8 bases, and 23 bases lay in between. The germline V gene encodes CDR1 SQVTM and CDR2 ANQGSEA. CDR3: CSADSSWTHGGYTF. CDR3 DNA sequence: TGCAGCGCCGACTCTTCTTGGACCCATGGGGGCTACACCTTC.

The gene calls are TRBV7-9 and TRBJ2-1, with 11 bases matching TRBD2. This CDR3 is built from 15 residues. CDR1 and CDR2 (germline): SEHNR, FQNEAQ (reference sequence). The ends lost 2 bases at V and 9 bases at J; junction bases unmatched: 6. CDR3 loop: CASSLNSGGAFEQFF. The CDR3 coding sequence is TGTGCCAGCAGCTTAAATAGCGGGGGGGCCTTTGAGCAGTTCTTC. Combining the CDR3 with reference TRBV7-9 and TRBJ2-1 gives the whole variable domain DTGVSQNPRHKITKRGQNVTFRCDPISEHNRLYWYRQTLGQGPEFLTYFQNEAQLEKSRLLSDRFSAERPKGSFSTLEIQRTEQGDSAMYLCASSLNSGGAFEQFFGPGTRLTVL.

Only a few counts were recorded for this clonotype. The chain combines TRBV28 with TRBJ2-5, with D uncertain. V was shortened by 2 bases and J by 6 bases, with 7 bases between the two germline ends. Germline loops: CDR1 MDHEN, CDR2 SYDVKM. The CDR3 contains 12 residues. The CDR3 bases are TGTGCCAGCAGTTTAATCAAGCAGACCCAGTACTTC. It specifies CASSLIKQTQYF. Drawing the rest from reference TRBV28 and TRBJ2-5, the complete variable domain is DVKVTQSSRYLVKRTGEKVFLECVQDMDHENMFWYRQDPGLGLRLIYFSYDVKMKEKGDIPEGYSVSREKKERFSLILESASTNQTSMYLCASSLIKQTQYFGPGTRLLVL.

Here the CDR3 DNA reads TGCAGTGCTAGCGGGGGGGATGAGACCCAGTACTTC. Its protein product is CSASGGDETQYF. The chain recombines TRBV20-1 with TRBJ2-5; 8 positions match TRBD2. CDR1 and CDR2 (germline): DFQATT, SNEGSKA (reference sequence). The CDR3 consists of 12 residues. V was clipped by 3 bases and J by 5 bases; unmatched bases: 2.

The V call is TRBV6-2 or TRBV6-3, the J call TRBJ2-1; 9 bases align to TRBD2. CDR1 and CDR2 (germline): MNHEY, SVGEGT. V lost 4 bases to trimming and J lost 10 bases; unmatched junction nucleotides: 5. The CDR3 is made up of 13 amino acids. CDR3 DNA: TGTGCCAGCAGTTTTGCGGGGGGGAGAGAGCAGTTCTTC. Its translation is CASSFAGGREQFF.

This chain links TRBV4-1 with TRBJ2-1; TRBD1 might be the D (7 bases). This CDR3 contains 16 residues. The germline V gene has CDR1 MGHRA and CDR2 YSYEKL. Between the trimmed V and J ends, which lost 4 bases and 4 bases, there was a span of 17 bases. CDR3 nucleotide sequence: TGCGCCAGCAGCCCCCGGGACAGACTAGAGTACAATGAGCAGTTCTTC. This gives the protein CASSPRDRLEYNEQFF.

On this clonotype: Its ends do not fully match the called genes, so a read error is possible. The chain combines TRBV10-3 with TRBJ1-1; D is uncertain. The germline V gene encodes CDR1 ENHRY and CDR2 SYGVKD. The CDR3 spans 16 residues. CDR3 sequence: CAISKSKGSGNTEAFF. The CDR3 DNA is TGTGCCATCAGTAAGTCTAAGGGATCGGGGAACACTGAAGCTTTCTTT.

This sequence joins TRBV10-3 and TRBJ2-7; possibly TRBD2 for D (7 bases). Germline-derived CDR1 and CDR2 are ENHRY and SYGVKD. The CDR3 runs to 13 residues. V gave up 8 bases and J gave up 2 bases, with 13 bases separating them. CDR3 coding DNA: TGTGCCATCGGGGAGGGGGGACCCTACGAGCAGTACTTC. It translates to CAIGEGGPYEQYF.

In this sample, this clonotype turned up a few times. The V gene is TRBV25-1, the J gene TRBJ2-5; D perhaps matches TRBD1 (6 bases). This CDR3 contains 14 residues. Germline-derived CDR1 and CDR2 are MGHDK and SYGVNS. The germline V and J ends were trimmed by 0 bases and 2 bases, with 7 bases remaining between them. The CDR3 here is CASSEYQGQETQYF. The CDR3 coding sequence is TGTGCCAGCAGTGAATATCAGGGGCAAGAGACCCAGTACTTC. Looking up the rest from reference TRBV25-1 and TRBJ2-5 gives the full variable domain: EADIYQTPRYLVIGTGKKITLECSQTMGHDKMYWYQQDPGMELHLIHYSYGVNSTEKGDLSSESTVSRIRTEHFPLTLESARPSHTSQYLCASSEYQGQETQYFGPGTRLLVL.

The genes are TRBV28 and TRBJ1-4; D gene uncertain. Germline assignment: CDR1 MDHEN and CDR2 SYDVKM. The CDR3 is 11 amino acids. V gave up 6 bases and J gave up 11 bases, with 10 bases separating them. The CDR3, as DNA: TGTGCCAGCAGGACATCCACTAAACTGTTTTTT. Protein: CASRTSTKLFF.

In its sample, this clonotype was seen a few times. J is TRBJ1-1 and V is TRBV5-1; 8 bases are a match to TRBD1. V trimming: 0 bases; J trimming: 0 bases; junction bases outside the gene matches: 4. Looked up from germline, CDR1 is SGHRS and CDR2 is YFSETQ. The CDR3 contains 16 residues. In nucleotides, the CDR3 is TGCGCCAGCAGCTTGGCCCAGGGGGCTATGAACACTGAAGCTTTCTTT. Its protein is CASSLAQGAMNTEAFF.

V gene TRBV10-2 combines with J gene TRBJ2-7, with 10 bases identical to TRBD2. Germline V lookup: CDR1 WSHSY, CDR2 SAAADI. The CDR3 covers 13 residues. Trimming at V came to 7 bases and at J to 7 bases, leaving 7 bases not matched to a gene. This CDR3 is CASNPSGGREQYF. The CDR3 bases are TGCGCCAGCAACCCTAGCGGGGGCCGGGAGCAGTACTTC.

V and J are TRBV4-1 and TRBJ1-6; D might be TRBD1 (5 bases). The V end was cut by 3 bases, the J end by 11 bases, with 14 bases between. Germline V gives CDR1 MGHRA, CDR2 YSYEKL. This CDR3 is 14 amino acids long. CDR3 nucleotides: TGCGCCAGCAGCCAGGTGAGCAGGGAGGCACCCCTCCACTTT. The encoded protein is CASSQVSREAPLHF.

The sample holds one count of this clonotype. V and J are TRBV12-3 or TRBV12-4 and TRBJ2-3; TRBD1 is a possible D gene (5 bases). The CDR3 contains 14 residues. Trimming cost V 6 bases and J 0 bases, with 10 bases left between them. The CDR3 coding sequence is TGTGCCAGCAGCCCCAGGGCAAGCACAGATACGCAGTATTTT. This codes for CASSPRASTDTQYF.

The chain employs TRBV3-1 and TRBJ2-7, with D perhaps matching TRBD2 (7 bases). CDR1 and CDR2 (germline): LGHDT, YNNKEL (reference sequence). Trimming took off 0 bases at V and 10 bases at J, with 19 bases between the two ends. The CDR3 length is 15 residues. The CDR3 DNA is TGTGCCAGCAGCCAAGATAGGGGGGGAATAGATCCCCAGTACTTC. It codes for CASSQDRGGIDPQYF.

The rearrangement links TRBV5-1 to TRBJ1-4; D perhaps matches TRBD1 (5 bases). The CDR3 extends over 14 amino acids. V was shortened by 7 bases and J by 1 base, with 11 bases between the two germline ends. CDR1 SGHRS and CDR2 YFSETQ come from the germline V gene. CDR3 DNA sequence: TGCGCCAGCTCGGAGGGGAGAACTAATGAAAAACTGTTTTTT. It codes for CASSEGRTNEKLFF. The full variable domain, in which reference TRBV5-1 and TRBJ1-4 provide the parts outside the CDR3, is KAGVTQTPRYLIKTRGQQVTLSCSPISGHRSVSWYQQTPGQGLQFLFEYFSETQRNKGNFPGRFSGRQFSNSRSEMNVSTLELGDSALYLCASSEGRTNEKLFFGSGTQLSVL.